These 21 T cell receptor beta chains came from one sample sequenced in a study of response to subunit inactivated influenza vaccine. From the RT-PCR reads, TCRdb called clonotypes with MiXCR, one entry per CDR3 protein. The sample has about 500,000 distinct CDR3 sequences, approximately 16% seen once. Sequences were derived from CD4+ T cells sorted from PBMCs, sampled less than 30 months after vaccination. Every receptor here comes from a man aged 50 to 69 who received an inactivated influenza vaccine.

This clonotype occurred a few times. V gene TRBV27 combines with J gene TRBJ1-5, with a tentative D call TRBD1 (6 bases). The germline V and J ends were trimmed by 6 bases and 4 bases, with 13 bases remaining between them. The CDR3 runs to 14 residues. Germline V gives CDR1 MNHEY, CDR2 SMNVEV (reference sequence). The CDR3 DNA reads TGTGCCAGCAGCAACTGGGGGGCGAATCAGCCCCAGCATTTT. This gives the protein CASSNWGANQPQHF.

This clonotype was seen only a few times. The chain has TRBV20-1 and TRBJ2-4; 14 bases are shared with TRBD2. Germline CDR1 DFQATT, CDR2 SNEGSKA (reference sequence). This CDR3 is 18 amino acids long. With 6 bases clipped from V and 0 bases from J, the junction kept 10 bases outside the gene matches. CDR3 bases: TGCAGTGCCCAAGGACTAGCGGGAGGCCCGGGAGCCAAAAACATTCAGTACTTC. Protein: CSAQGLAGGPGAKNIQYF.

In this sample, this clonotype turned up a few times. The chain has TRBV3-1 and TRBJ2-7; D gene ambiguous. This CDR3 region has 11 residues. Looked up from germline, CDR1 is LGHDT and CDR2 is YNNKEL (reference sequence). Trimming cost V 2 bases and J 9 bases, with 8 bases left between them. CDR3 sequence: CASSQTNGQYF. The CDR3 region has the DNA TGTGCCAGCAGCCAAACTAATGGGCAGTACTTC.

The J gene is TRBJ2-4, the V gene TRBV20-1, with TRBD1 as a possible D gene (5 bases). CDR3 length: 14 amino acids. V was cut by 3 bases and J by 0 bases, with 9 bases left in between. CDR1 DFQATT and CDR2 SNEGSKA come from the germline V gene (reference sequence). The CDR3 nucleotides are TGCAGTGCTAGTAGGGGCTTAGCCAAAAACATTCAGTACTTC. Translation: CSASRGLAKNIQYF.

The CDR3 sequence is CASEDEQYF. In DNA form, the CDR3 reads TGTGCCAGCGAGGACGAGCAGTACTTC. The rearrangement links TRBV27 to TRBJ2-7; D is ambiguous. CDR3 length: 9 amino acids. The germline V gene has CDR1 MNHEY and CDR2 SMNVEV (reference sequence). V was trimmed by 8 bases and J by 5 bases, leaving 4 bases between them.

Only a few counts were recorded for this clonotype. The chain is built from TRBV5-1 and TRBJ1-2, with 8 nucleotides matching TRBD1. The CDR3 is 14 amino acids. V lost 4 bases to trimming and J lost 2 bases; unmatched junction nucleotides: 4. CDR1 and CDR2 (germline): SGHRS, YFSETQ. The CDR3 here is CASSLGQANYGYTF. DNA of the CDR3: TGCGCCAGCAGCCTGGGACAGGCGAACTATGGCTACACCTTC.

In this sample, this clonotype turned up a few times. The gene calls are TRBV7-2 and TRBJ1-1; D is perhaps TRBD1 (6 bases). The CDR3 loop spans 15 amino acids. Trimming removed 5 bases from V and 1 base from J, with 14 bases in between. Germline V gene sequence: CDR1 SGHTA, CDR2 FQGNSA. For the CDR3, the DNA is TGTGCCAGCAGCAGGGGGGGACTTCAGAACACTGAAGCTTTCTTT. Translation: CASSRGGLQNTEAFF.

V gene TRBV5-1 combines with J gene TRBJ1-1; TRBD1 might be the D (5 bases). The CDR3 is 14 amino acids. The V gene lost 7 bases and the J gene lost 5 bases, with 18 bases spanning the gap. Per the germline V gene, CDR1 is SGHRS and CDR2 is YFSETQ. The CDR3, as DNA: TGCGCCAGCCGCCGGGGCGGGGTGGGGACTGAAGCTTTCTTT. Its protein product is CASRRGGVGTEAFF.

There are a few counts of this clonotype. This rearrangement joins TRBV5-6 to TRBJ2-7; D is perhaps TRBD1 (7 bases). In germline, CDR1 is SGHDT, CDR2 YYEEEE. This CDR3 region has 13 residues. The V end lost 1 base, the J end lost 7 bases, and 12 bases lay between the germline ends. The CDR3 region is CASSLLPGGEQYF. CDR3 DNA: TGTGCCAGCAGCTTGCTGCCAGGGGGGGAGCAGTACTTC.

The V gene is TRBV5-1, the J gene TRBJ1-4; TRBD1 aligns across 7 bases. Germline trimming cut 4 bases from V and 0 bases from J; bases unmatched to any gene: 3. Germline CDR1 SGHRS, CDR2 YFSETQ. The CDR3 consists of 15 residues. CDR3 amino acids: CASSPGQSTNEKLFF. As DNA, the CDR3 is TGCGCCAGCAGCCCGGGACAGTCAACTAATGAAAAACTGTTTTTT.

This clonotype was picked up many times. The chain has TRBV12-3 or TRBV12-4 and TRBJ2-5, with D perhaps being TRBD1 or TRBD2 (5 bases each). V was shortened by 5 bases and J by 5 bases, with 12 bases between the two germline ends. The CDR3 is 13 amino acids. The CDR3 loop reads CASSPQGRETQYF. In DNA form, the CDR3 reads TGTGCCAGCAGTCCTCAGGGACGGGAGACCCAGTACTTC.

This clonotype was seen a handful of times. This sequence joins TRBV12-3 or TRBV12-4 and TRBJ2-7; tentative D call: TRBD1 (6 bases). The CDR3 runs to 13 residues. Trimming took 5 bases from V and 4 from J, leaving 12 bases between them. This CDR3 is CASSHRVRYEQYF. CDR3 coding DNA: TGTGCCAGCAGTCACAGGGTGCGGTACGAGCAGTACTTC.

The rearrangement uses TRBV4-3 and TRBJ2-2; TRBD1 might be the D (5 bases). V was pared by 2 bases and J by 4 bases, with 8 bases between. CDR3 length equals 14 residues. CDR1 is LGHNA, CDR2 YSLEER, per germline. The CDR3 spells CASSQLQVTGELFF. For the CDR3, the DNA is TGCGCCAGCAGCCAACTACAGGTCACCGGGGAGCTGTTTTTT.

The chain uses TRBV18 and TRBJ2-5; D possibly matches TRBD1 or TRBD2 (5 bases each). The CDR3 runs 15 residues. V was pared by 8 bases and J by 2 bases, with 18 bases between. CDR1 and CDR2 (germline): KGHSH, LQKENI. CDR3 residues: CASGLLAGSQETQYF. In nucleotides, the CDR3 is TGTGCCAGCGGCCTTCTAGCAGGGTCGCAAGAGACCCAGTACTTC.

Ten or more counts support this clonotype. The V and J genes are TRBV6-1 and TRBJ2-1, with TRBD1 matching 8 bases. The V and J ends lost 5 bases and 5 bases, in that order; junction bases with no gene match: 8. The CDR3 consists of 15 residues. Per germline, CDR1 MNHNS and CDR2 SASEGT. The chain's CDR3 is CASSRRQGQHNEQFF. In DNA, the CDR3 is TGTGCCAGCAGTCGTCGACAGGGGCAACACAATGAGCAGTTCTTC.

The V and J genes are TRBV20-1 and TRBJ2-7; TRBD2 agrees at 11 bases. Germline lookup yields CDR1 DFQATT and CDR2 SNEGSKA (reference sequence). Unmatched junction bases numbered 4, after V lost 1 base and J lost 2 bases. The CDR3 sequence is 15 residues long. CDR3 DNA sequence: TGCAGTGCTAGAGGGGGGACTAGCGGCCCCTACGAGCAGTACTTC. This gives the protein CSARGGTSGPYEQYF.

This rearrangement joins TRBV6-5 to TRBJ2-1; TRBD1 matches 7 bases. V was clipped by 2 bases and J by 6 bases; unmatched bases: 7. The CDR3 spans 15 residues. Per the germline V gene, CDR1 is MNHEY and CDR2 is SVGAGI. CDR3 nucleotide sequence: TGTGCCAGCAGTTACGTTGGGGACAGATCCAATGAGCAGTTCTTC. Amino acid sequence: CASSYVGDRSNEQFF.

The table lists this clonotype with a few counts. The genes are TRBV5-1 and TRBJ2-3; TRBD2 agrees at 8 bases. With V trimmed by 3 bases and J by 1 base, 7 bases remained unmatched. The CDR3 loop spans 16 amino acids. Germline CDR1 and CDR2: SGHRS and YFSETQ. The CDR3 bases are TGCGCCAGCAGCTCCCGACCGGGAGGGGGCACAGATACGCAGTATTTT. This translates into CASSSRPGGGTDTQYF.

Only a few counts were recorded for this clonotype. The J gene is TRBJ1-5, the V gene TRBV2, with no clear D. Germline values: CDR1 SNHLY, CDR2 FYNNEI. This CDR3 region has 15 residues. V was clipped by 3 bases and J by 0 bases, with 9 bases between them. CDR3 amino acids: CASSDRTSSNQPQHF. CDR3 DNA sequence: TGTGCCAGCAGTGACCGGACCTCTAGCAATCAGCCCCAGCATTTT. The full variable domain, in which reference TRBV2 and TRBJ1-5 provide the parts outside the CDR3, is EPEVTQTPSHQVTQMGQEVILRCVPISNHLYFYWYRQILGQKVEFLVSFYNNEISEKSEIFDDQFSVERPDGSNFTLKIRSTKLEDSAMYFCASSDRTSSNQPQHFGDGTRLSIL.

V is TRBV5-5 and J is TRBJ1-2; D call uncertain. Trimming removed 8 bases from V and 2 bases from J, with 16 bases in between. The CDR3 sequence is 14 residues long. Germline lookup yields CDR1 SGHKS and CDR2 YYEKEE (reference sequence). CDR3 amino acids: CARSPGPGNYGYTF. The CDR3 nucleotides read TGTGCCAGGAGCCCCGGGCCAGGCAACTATGGCTACACCTTC.

This clonotype has ten or more counts. The V gene is TRBV18, the J gene TRBJ2-6; D unresolved. The CDR3 is made up of 14 amino acids. The germline CDR1 and CDR2 sequences are KGHSH and LQKENI. Between the trimmed V and J ends, which lost 5 bases and 0 bases, there was a span of 5 bases. CDR3 protein: CASSSVSGANVLTF. The CDR3 nucleotides read TGTGCCAGCTCATCAGTCTCTGGGGCCAACGTCCTGACTTTC.